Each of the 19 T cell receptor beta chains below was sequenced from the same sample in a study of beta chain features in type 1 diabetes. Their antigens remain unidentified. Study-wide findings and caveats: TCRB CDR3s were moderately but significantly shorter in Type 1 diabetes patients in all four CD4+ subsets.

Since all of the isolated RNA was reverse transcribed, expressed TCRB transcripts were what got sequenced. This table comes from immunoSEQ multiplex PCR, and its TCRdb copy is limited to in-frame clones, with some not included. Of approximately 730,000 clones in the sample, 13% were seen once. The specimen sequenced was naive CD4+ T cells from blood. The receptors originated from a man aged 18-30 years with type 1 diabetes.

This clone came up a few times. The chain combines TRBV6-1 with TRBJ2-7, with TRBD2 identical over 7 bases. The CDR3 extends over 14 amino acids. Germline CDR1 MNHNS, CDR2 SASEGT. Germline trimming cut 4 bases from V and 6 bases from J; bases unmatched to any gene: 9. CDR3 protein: CASSGHLGTTEQYF. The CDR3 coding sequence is TGTGCCAGCAGTGGACACCTAGGGACTACCGAGCAGTACTTC.

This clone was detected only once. Here the CDR3 reads CASSLPSGGQETQYF. In DNA, the CDR3 is TGCGCCAGCAGCTTGCCTAGCGGGGGGCAAGAGACCCAGTACTTC. This sequence joins TRBV5-1 and TRBJ2-5; 11 positions match TRBD2. The CDR3 is 15 amino acids. Per germline, CDR1 SGHRS and CDR2 YFSETQ. J gave up 2 bases and V 1 base, and 1 base lay outside the gene matches. Filled out from reference TRBV5-1 and TRBJ2-5, the complete variable domain reads KAGVTQTPRYLIKTRGQQVTLSCSPISGHRSVSWYQQTPGQGLQFLFEYFSETQRNKGNFPGRFSGRQFSNSRSEMNVSTLELGDSALYLCASSLPSGGQETQYFGPGTRLLVL.

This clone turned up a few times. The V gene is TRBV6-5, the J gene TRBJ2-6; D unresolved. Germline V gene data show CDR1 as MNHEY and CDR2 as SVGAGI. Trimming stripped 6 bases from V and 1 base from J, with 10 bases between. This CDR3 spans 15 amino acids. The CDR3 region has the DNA TGTGCCAGCAGAACAGACTGGTCTGGGGCCAACGTCCTGACTTTC. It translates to CASRTDWSGANVLTF.

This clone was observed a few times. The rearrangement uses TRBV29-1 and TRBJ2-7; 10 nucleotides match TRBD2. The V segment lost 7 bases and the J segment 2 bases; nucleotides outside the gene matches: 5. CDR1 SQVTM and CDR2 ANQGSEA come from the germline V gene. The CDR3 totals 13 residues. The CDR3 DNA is TGCAGCGGCGCTAGCGGGGGAACCTACGAGCAGTACTTC. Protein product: CSGASGGTYEQYF.

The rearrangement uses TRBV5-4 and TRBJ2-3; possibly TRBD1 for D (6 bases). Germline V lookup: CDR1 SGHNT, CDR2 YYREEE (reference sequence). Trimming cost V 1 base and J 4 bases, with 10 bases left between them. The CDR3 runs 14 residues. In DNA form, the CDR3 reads TGTGCCAGCAGCTTGATGGGGGCCCCAGATACGCAGTATTTT. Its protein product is CASSLMGAPDTQYF.

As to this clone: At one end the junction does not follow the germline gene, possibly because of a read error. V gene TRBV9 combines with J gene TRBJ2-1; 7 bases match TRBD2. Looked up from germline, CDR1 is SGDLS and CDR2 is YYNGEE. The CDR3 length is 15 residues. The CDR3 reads CAGSASGDLGNEQFF. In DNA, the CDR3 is TGTGCCGGCAGCGCCAGCGGGGATCTTGGCAATGAGCAGTTCTTC.

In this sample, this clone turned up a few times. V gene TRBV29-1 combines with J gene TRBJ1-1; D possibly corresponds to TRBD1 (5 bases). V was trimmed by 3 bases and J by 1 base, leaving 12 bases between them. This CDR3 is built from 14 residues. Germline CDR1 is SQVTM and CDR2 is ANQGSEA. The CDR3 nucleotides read TGCAGCGTTGATAGGGGATCCACGAACACTGAAGCTTTCTTT. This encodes CSVDRGSTNTEAFF.

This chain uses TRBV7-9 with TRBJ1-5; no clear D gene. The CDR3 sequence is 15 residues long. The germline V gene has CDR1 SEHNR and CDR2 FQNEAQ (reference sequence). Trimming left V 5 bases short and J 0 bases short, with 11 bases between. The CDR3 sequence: CASSPGSNSNQPQHF. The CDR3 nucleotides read TGTGCCAGCAGCCCCGGTTCGAATAGCAATCAGCCCCAGCATTTT.

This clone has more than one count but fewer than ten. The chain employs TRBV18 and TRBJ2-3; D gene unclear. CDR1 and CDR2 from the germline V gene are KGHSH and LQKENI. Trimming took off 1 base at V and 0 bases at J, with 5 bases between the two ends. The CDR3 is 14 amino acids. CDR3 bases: TGTGCCAGCTCACCACGTCAAAGCACAGATACGCAGTATTTT. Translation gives CASSPRQSTDTQYF. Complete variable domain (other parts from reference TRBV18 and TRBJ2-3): NAGVMQNPRHLVRRRGQEARLRCSPMKGHSHVYWYRQLPEEGLKFMVYLQKENIIDESGMPKERFSAEFPKEGPSILRIQQVVRGDSAAYFCASSPRQSTDTQYFGPGTRLTVL.

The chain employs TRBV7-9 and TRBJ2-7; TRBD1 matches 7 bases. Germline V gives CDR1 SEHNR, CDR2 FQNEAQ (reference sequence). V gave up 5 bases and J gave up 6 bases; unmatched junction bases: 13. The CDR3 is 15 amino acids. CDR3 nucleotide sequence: TGTGCCAGCAGCCCCCTGGGGACAGCGGAGAGCGAGCAGTACTTC. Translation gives CASSPLGTAESEQYF.

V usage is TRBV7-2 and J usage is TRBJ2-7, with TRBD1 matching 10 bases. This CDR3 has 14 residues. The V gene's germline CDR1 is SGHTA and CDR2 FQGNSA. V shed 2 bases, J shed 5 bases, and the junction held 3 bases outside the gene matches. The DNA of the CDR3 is TGTGCCAGCAGCTTATCCGGGACAGGGGACGAGCAGTACTTC. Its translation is CASSLSGTGDEQYF.

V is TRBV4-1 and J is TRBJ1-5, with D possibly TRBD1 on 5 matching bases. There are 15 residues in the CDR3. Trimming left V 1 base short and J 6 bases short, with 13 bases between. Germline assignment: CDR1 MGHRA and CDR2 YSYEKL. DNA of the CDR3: TGCGCCAGCAGCCAAGGCCAAGATGACAGTCAGCCCCAGCATTTT. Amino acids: CASSQGQDDSQPQHF.

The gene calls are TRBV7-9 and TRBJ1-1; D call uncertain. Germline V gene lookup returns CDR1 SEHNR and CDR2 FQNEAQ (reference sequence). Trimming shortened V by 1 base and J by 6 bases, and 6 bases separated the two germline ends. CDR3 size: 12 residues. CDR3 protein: CASSLELPEAFF. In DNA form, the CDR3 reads TGTGCCAGCAGCTTAGAATTGCCTGAAGCTTTCTTT. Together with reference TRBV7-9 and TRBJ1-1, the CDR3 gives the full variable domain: DTGVSQNPRHKITKRGQNVTFRCDPISEHNRLYWYRQTLGQGPEFLTYFQNEAQLEKSRLLSDRFSAERPKGSFSTLEIQRTEQGDSAMYLCASSLELPEAFFGQGTRLTVV.

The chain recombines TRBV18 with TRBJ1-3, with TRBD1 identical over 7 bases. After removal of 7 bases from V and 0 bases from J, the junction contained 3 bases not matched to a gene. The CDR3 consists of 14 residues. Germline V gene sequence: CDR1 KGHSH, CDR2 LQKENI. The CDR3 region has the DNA TGTGCCAGCTTCCCAGGGGGCTCTGGAAACACCATATATTTT. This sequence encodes CASFPGGSGNTIYF.

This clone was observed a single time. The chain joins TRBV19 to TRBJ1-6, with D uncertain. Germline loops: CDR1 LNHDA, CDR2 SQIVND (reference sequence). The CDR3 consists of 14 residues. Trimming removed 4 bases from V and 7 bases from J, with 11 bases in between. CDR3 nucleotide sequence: TGTGCCAGTAGTAGGGGTGAAGGGAATTCACCCCTCCACTTT. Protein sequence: CASSRGEGNSPLHF.

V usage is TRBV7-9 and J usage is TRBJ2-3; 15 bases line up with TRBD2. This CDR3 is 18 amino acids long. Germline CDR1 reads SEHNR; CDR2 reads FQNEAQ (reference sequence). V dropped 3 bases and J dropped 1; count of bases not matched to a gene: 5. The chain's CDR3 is CASSFPGLAGGRTDTQYF. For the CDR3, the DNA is TGTGCCAGCAGCTTTCCGGGACTAGCGGGGGGACGCACAGATACGCAGTATTTT.

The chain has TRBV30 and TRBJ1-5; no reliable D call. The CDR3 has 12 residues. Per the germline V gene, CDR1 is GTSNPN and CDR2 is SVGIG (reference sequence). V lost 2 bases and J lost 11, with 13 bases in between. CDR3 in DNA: TGTGCCTGGAGTCCGGGTGGGATGTCCCAGCATTTT. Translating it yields CAWSPGGMSQHF.

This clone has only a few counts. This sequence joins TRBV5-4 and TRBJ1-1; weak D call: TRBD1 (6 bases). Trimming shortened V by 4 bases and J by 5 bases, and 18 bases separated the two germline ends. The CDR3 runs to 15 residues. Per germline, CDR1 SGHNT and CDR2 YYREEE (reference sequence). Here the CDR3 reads CASSQDRLGWTEAFF. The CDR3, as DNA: TGTGCCAGCAGCCAGGACAGACTGGGGTGGACTGAAGCTTTCTTT.

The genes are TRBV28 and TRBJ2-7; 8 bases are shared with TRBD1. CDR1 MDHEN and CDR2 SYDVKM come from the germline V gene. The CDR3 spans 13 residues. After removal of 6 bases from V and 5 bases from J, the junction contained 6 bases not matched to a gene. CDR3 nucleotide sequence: TGTGCCAGCAGGGGACAGGAGACCGACGAGCAGTACTTC. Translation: CASRGQETDEQYF. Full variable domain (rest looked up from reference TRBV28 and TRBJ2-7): DVKVTQSSRYLVKRTGEKVFLECVQDMDHENMFWYRQDPGLGLRLIYFSYDVKMKEKGDIPEGYSVSREKKERFSLILESASTNQTSMYLCASRGQETDEQYFGPGTRLTVT.